Listed here are 11 T cell receptor beta chains from one sample, sequenced in a study of blood T cell repertoires in COVID-19. Clones were read by immunoSEQ multiplex PCR, and TCRdb kept only the in-frame ones, dropping some. The table records 210,000 or so clones, approximately 83% of them present only once. Sequences were obtained from peripheral blood. Receptors were obtained from a woman aged 25 to 39 with COVID-19, enrolled during active disease.

The chain is built from TRBV28 and TRBJ1-2; 11 nucleotides match TRBD1. CDR3 length: 16 amino acids. The germline CDR1 and CDR2 sequences are MDHEN and SYDVKM. The ends lost 5 bases at V and 4 bases at J; junction bases unmatched: 9. The CDR3 loop reads CASSGGTGGGSYGYTF. DNA of the CDR3: TGTGCCAGCAGTGGGGGGACAGGGGGAGGGAGCTATGGCTACACCTTC.

This chain joins TRBV4-3 and TRBJ2-1, with 9 bases fitting TRBD1. CDR1 is LGHNA, CDR2 YSLEER, per germline. V trimming: 3 bases; J trimming: 8 bases; junction bases outside the gene matches: 5. This CDR3 has 14 amino acids. Written as DNA, the CDR3 is TGCGCCAGCAGCCAGCAAACAGGGGGCGATGAGCAGTTCTTC. As protein: CASSQQTGGDEQFF.

This rearrangement joins TRBV5-1 to TRBJ2-7; TRBD1 might be the D (7 bases). Per the germline V gene, CDR1 is SGHRS and CDR2 is YFSETQ. V was cut by 4 bases and J by 3 bases, with 20 bases left in between. This CDR3 is built from 16 residues. The CDR3 reads CASSTGVYRDSYEQYF. The CDR3 DNA reads TGCGCCAGCAGCACGGGAGTGTACCGGGACAGCTACGAGCAGTACTTC.

To note about this clone: Other DNA sequences within the sample encode an identical CDR3. The rearrangement joins TRBV3-1 (or the pseudogene TRBV3-2) to TRBJ2-2; D gene uncertain. The ends were cut back, 4 bases at V and 4 bases at J, with 7 bases in the middle. The V gene's germline CDR1 is LGHDT and CDR2 YNNKEL (reference sequence). This CDR3 has 13 residues. The CDR3 sequence: CASSPGGTGELFF. In DNA form, the CDR3 reads TGTGCCAGCAGCCCCGGTGGCACCGGGGAGCTGTTTTTT.

The chain carries TRBV2 and TRBJ2-7; maybe TRBD2 (6 bases). Germline CDR1 SNHLY, CDR2 FYNNEI. Trimming cost V 4 bases and J 3 bases, with 13 bases left between them. CDR3 length equals 14 residues. As DNA, the CDR3 is TGTGCCAGCAGTGGCCTGGGGGGTAGCTACGAGCAGTACTTC. Its translation is CASSGLGGSYEQYF.

The genes are TRBV5-6 and TRBJ2-5, with 8 bases lining up with TRBD1. The CDR3 has 14 residues. V dropped 3 bases and J dropped 1; count of bases not matched to a gene: 2. Germline V CDR1 and CDR2: SGHDT, YYEEEE. The CDR3 DNA reads TGTGCCAGCAGCTCCGGACAGGGCCAAGAGACCCAGTACTTC. Its protein product is CASSSGQGQETQYF.

This clone was observed a few times. The chain carries TRBV2 and TRBJ2-3; the D gene is possibly TRBD1 (6 bases). CDR1 is SNHLY, CDR2 FYNNEI, per germline. CDR3 size: 16 residues. The V gene lost 6 bases and the J gene lost 3 bases, with 19 bases spanning the gap. The CDR3: CASRDKGVLMTDTQYF. DNA of the CDR3: TGTGCCAGCAGGGACAAGGGGGTACTGATGACAGATACGCAGTATTTT.

V usage is TRBV27 and J usage is TRBJ2-2; D unclear. V was clipped by 9 bases and J by 0 bases, with 8 bases between them. This CDR3 is built from 13 residues. Germline V gene data show CDR1 as MNHEY and CDR2 as SMNVEV (reference sequence). The CDR3: CASRFANTGELFF. The CDR3 DNA reads as TGTGCCAGTCGGTTCGCGAACACCGGGGAGCTGTTTTTT.

V and J are TRBV27 and TRBJ1-1, with TRBD1 matching 9 bases. Per germline, CDR1 MNHEY and CDR2 SMNVEV (reference sequence). The CDR3 is made up of 14 amino acids. J lost 1 base, V lost 7 bases, and 4 bases had no gene match. Here the CDR3 reads CASTLTGGNTEAFF. The CDR3 region has the DNA TGTGCCAGCACCCTGACAGGGGGGAACACTGAAGCTTTCTTT.

The rearrangement joins TRBV5-1 to TRBJ2-7; 7 bases map to TRBD2. Germline CDR1 SGHRS, CDR2 YFSETQ. The CDR3 is 15 amino acids. V shed 4 bases, J shed 5 bases, and the junction held 12 bases outside the gene matches. This CDR3 is CASSRGGGDPNEQYF. In DNA, the CDR3 is TGCGCCAGCAGCCGCGGGGGAGGGGATCCTAACGAGCAGTACTTC.

CDR3 sequence reads: CASSQDVYRDRDTDTQYF. The CDR3 bases are TGTGCCAGCAGCCAAGATGTTTATCGGGACAGGGACACAGATACGCAGTATTTT. This chain uses TRBV14 with TRBJ2-3; 9 positions match TRBD1. CDR3 size: 18 residues. The germline V gene encodes CDR1 SGHDN and CDR2 FVKESK. After removal of 0 bases from V and 2 bases from J, the junction contained 9 bases not matched to a gene.